The clone carrying this TCR beta chain was seen many times. Its antigen remains unknown. This sample is part of a study of regulatory T cells in long-lasting Graves disease. Study at large: Antithyroid drug use was under 3 months in newly diagnosed Graves' patients.

The study, taken as a whole, reports: Small numbers of samples may have cut accuracy.

CDR1 SQVTM and CDR2 ANQGSEA come from the germline V gene. Trimming took 3 bases from V and 7 from J, leaving 19 bases between them. The CDR3 consists of 15 residues. The time point: newly diagnosed GD, antithyroid drugs for less than 3 months. Construction of the TCR library relied on RNA isolated from PBMCs. Arm-PCR of CDR3 regions with iRepertoire HTBI primers generated TCR beta libraries. One entry per CDR3 protein, called by TCRdb with MiXCR from the multiplex PCR reads. The sample yields approximately 400,000 distinct CDR3 sequences, approximately 15% seen once. The data also belong to a second study, concerning T cells in Graves' hyperthyroidism and ophthalmopathy.

The TCR comes from a woman aged 40 to 49 with Graves disease. The chain recombines TRBV29-1 with TRBJ2-1, with D perhaps matching TRBD2 (6 bases). The specimen was peripheral blood mononuclear cells (PBMCs), collected at new diagnosis, from a patient treated with antithyroid drugs. The CDR3 spells CSVDLGTGPRNEQFF. Written as DNA, the CDR3 is TGCAGCGTTGACCTCGGGACTGGGCCCCGGAATGAGCAGTTCTTC.